This paragraph reports one T cell receptor (beta chain). Its target is not known. V lost 0 bases, J lost 0 bases, and 7 bases lay in between. The germline V gene encodes CDR1 SGDLS and CDR2 YYNGEE. This CDR3 comprises 15 residues. This was the immunoSEQ v3 assay. Produced via immunoSEQ multiplex PCR; TCRdb's table is partial and in-frame only. Of approximately 12,000 clones in the sample, approximately 59% were seen once. This entry belongs to a study of TIL therapy for anti-PD-1-resistant metastatic lung cancer. Study-wide background: Most patients had lung adenocarcinoma; a few tumors were EGFR-mutant, two ALK-rearranged; half smoked currently or formerly. Study-level points and caveats: Treatment-naive, never-smoker and oncogene-addicted patients were overrepresented in this highly selected cohort. Many TIL product clones were absent from baseline tumor, suggesting clonal contraction.

The time point was: pre-treatment sample, taken before nivolumab and TIL therapy. Tumor tissue came from excised metastases, mostly pleural nodules or supraclavicular lymph nodes. Specimen: tumor tissue, collected at baseline. This sequence was found in a person aged 25 to 85 with non-small cell lung cancer. V and J are TRBV9 and TRBJ1-5; D gene ambiguous. CDR3 sequence (DNA): TGTGCCAGCAGCGTAGATCCCCTTAGCAATCAGCCCCAGCATTTT. Protein sequence: CASSVDPLSNQPQHF.